The 19 T cell receptor beta chains below all came from one sample that was sequenced in a study of tumor and adjacent non-tumor tissue in lung cancer. TCRbeta libraries were built with three rounds of nested PCR, modified from ARM-PCR. MiXCR was run by TCRdb on the multiplex PCR reads, yielding one entry per CDR3 protein. The sample has approximately 90,000 distinct CDR3 sequences, about 66% seen once. This sample's RNA came from whole unsorted tissue. Sequenced sample: lung tumor tissue. The receptor source for this set is a man aged 60 to 75 with non-small cell lung cancer.

In the case of this clonotype: Germline and junction disagree at one end, which may indicate a read error. V gene TRBV12-3 or TRBV12-4 combines with J gene TRBJ2-7; TRBD2 aligns across 7 bases. The CDR3 loop spans 13 amino acids. The CDR3 protein is CVSSPELASKQYF. In DNA, the CDR3 is TGTGTCAGCAGTCCCGAACTAGCGTCCAAGCAGTACTTC.

This clonotype has a count of ten or more. The chain combines TRBV29-1 with TRBJ1-2, with D tentatively TRBD1 (5 bases). This CDR3 is built from 13 residues. V dropped 7 bases and J dropped 4 bases, with 16 bases sitting between them. Germline CDR1 is SQVTM and CDR2 is ANQGSEA. CDR3 DNA sequence: TGCAGCGCGGGGGGTGGGCCCGCCTATGGCTACACCTTC. This translates into CSAGGGPAYGYTF.

The gene calls are TRBV6-2 or TRBV6-3 and TRBJ1-6; 8 bases agree with TRBD1. This CDR3 spans 11 amino acids. The germline CDR1 and CDR2 sequences are MNHEY and SVGEGT. CDR3 amino acids: CISSYDRGLHF. For the CDR3, the DNA is TGTATCAGCAGCTACGACAGGGGCCTCCACTTT.

Note on this clonotype: Relative to the germline gene, one junction end is altered; a read error may explain this. The chain is built from TRBV12-3 or TRBV12-4 and TRBJ2-7; D is perhaps TRBD1 (6 bases). The CDR3 has 14 amino acids. CDR3 in DNA: TGTGCCAGCAGTGTCCTAACAGGGTCGGGTGAGCACTACTTC. This codes for CASSVLTGSGEHYF.

On this clonotype: One junction end does not reproduce the germline sequence, and a read error may be involved. This rearrangement joins TRBV7-9 to TRBJ1-1, with 7 bases identical to TRBD1. The germline V gene has CDR1 SEHNR and CDR2 FQNEAQ (reference sequence). The CDR3 consists of 15 residues. The CDR3 coding sequence is TGTGCCAACAGCATCCTCGGGACAGCGAACACTGAAGCCTTCTTT. Residues: CANSILGTANTEAFF.

The table lists this clonotype with many counts. The chain has TRBV2 and TRBJ2-7, with D perhaps matching TRBD1 (5 bases). V was clipped by 5 bases and J by 3 bases, with 17 bases between them. The CDR3 sequence is 15 residues long. Germline V gene sequence: CDR1 SNHLY, CDR2 FYNNEI. The chain's CDR3 is CASSIDWGRGYEQYF. DNA for the CDR3: TGTGCCAGCAGTATTGACTGGGGCAGAGGCTACGAGCAGTACTTC.

This clonotype has ten or more counts. The V and J genes are TRBV28 and TRBJ2-1; TRBD2 aligns across 7 bases. Germline trimming cut 8 bases from V and 7 bases from J; bases unmatched to any gene: 11. CDR3 size: 14 residues. CDR1 is MDHEN, CDR2 SYDVKM, per germline. Here the CDR3 reads CASLERAGRNEQFF. CDR3 sequence (DNA): TGTGCCAGCCTCGAGCGAGCGGGAAGAAATGAGCAGTTCTTC.

On this clonotype itself: Likely a read error: the CDR3 ends without its conserved phenylalanine or tryptophan. This chain links TRBV11-3 with TRBJ2-7; 7 bases align to TRBD2. Per the germline V gene, CDR1 is SGHNT and CDR2 is YENEEA. The V gene end was trimmed by 5 bases and the J gene end by 10 bases; junction bases not matched to a gene: 20. The CDR3 runs 16 residues. DNA for the CDR3: TGTGCCAGCAGCCGGGGGGAGACTACGCGCTTCCCCGAACAGTACTTA. This codes for CASSRGETTRFPEQYL.

This chain uses TRBV11-2 with TRBJ2-1; D may be TRBD2 (5 bases). From germline, CDR1 is SGHAT and CDR2 FQNNGV. The CDR3 covers 15 residues. Trimming cost V 9 bases and J 8 bases, with 23 bases left between them. CDR3 in amino acids: CARSPQRGMRDEQFF. CDR3 DNA: TGTGCCAGAAGCCCGCAGCGTGGGATGAGGGATGAGCAGTTCTTC.

This clonotype was counted between two and nine times. The chain recombines TRBV20-1 with TRBJ2-1, with D uncertain. Germline V gene lookup returns CDR1 DFQATT and CDR2 SNEGSKA (reference sequence). The V end was cut by 4 bases, the J end by 6 bases, with 7 bases between. This CDR3 is 11 amino acids long. The CDR3 DNA reads as TGCAGTGCTACTTCCACCAATGAGCAGTTCTTC. Translation: CSATSTNEQFF.

Concerning this clonotype: A read error may be the cause here, since a much bigger clone is one base away. This rearrangement joins TRBV18 to TRBJ2-1, with D hard to call. V lost 2 bases and J 10 bases, leaving 12 bases between the germline ends. There are 13 residues in the CDR3. Germline loops: CDR1 KGHSH, CDR2 LQKENI. The CDR3 bases are TGTGCCAGCTCACCAATCGCCAGTAGCGAGCAGTTCTTC. As protein: CASSPIASSEQFF.

A note on this clonotype: An end of the junction differs from the germline gene, which may be a read error. The chain recombines TRBV12-3 or TRBV12-4 with TRBJ1-5; a possible D gene is TRBD1 (6 bases). The CDR3 runs 13 residues. CDR3 protein: CACRRTEGQPQHF. CDR3 DNA: TGTGCCTGCAGGCGGACAGAAGGACAGCCCCAACATTTT.

This rearrangement joins TRBV20-1 to TRBJ2-4; TRBD2 aligns across 8 bases. V lost 5 bases to trimming and J lost 0 bases; unmatched junction nucleotides: 6. The CDR3 consists of 15 residues. Per germline, CDR1 DFQATT and CDR2 SNEGSKA (reference sequence). The CDR3 sequence is CSARERGRAKNIQYF. The CDR3 nucleotides are TGCAGTGCTCGCGAGCGGGGGAGAGCCAAAAACATTCAGTACTTC.

The V gene is TRBV28, the J gene TRBJ1-6, with D perhaps matching TRBD1 (5 bases). The V and J ends lost 4 bases and 10 bases respectively, with 20 bases between them. This CDR3 has 16 residues. CDR1 is MDHEN, CDR2 SYDVKM, per germline. CDR3 nucleotides: TGTGCCAGCAGTTGGGGGTTAAATCCTGCTGTGTCACCCCTCCACTTT. Amino acid sequence: CASSWGLNPAVSPLHF.

A remark on this clonotype: The junction departs from germline at one end; a sequencing error may be responsible. The CDR3 DNA follows: TGTACCAGCAGAACGGGACTAATTATACAGCCCCAGCATTTT. Residues: CTSRTGLIIQPQHF. The gene calls are TRBV6-2 or TRBV6-3 and TRBJ1-5, with D possibly being TRBD1 (5 bases). CDR1 and CDR2 (germline): MNHEY, SVGEGT. The CDR3 loop spans 14 amino acids.

This clonotype was recorded a few times. Compared with germline, one end of the junction differs, possibly owing to a read error. The chain is built from TRBV29-1 and TRBJ2-5, with D perhaps being TRBD1 or TRBD2 (6 bases each). Germline CDR1 is SQVTM and CDR2 is ANQGSEA. This CDR3 is built from 14 residues. The CDR3 DNA reads as TGCAGCGTTGAAATACAGGGTTTGGGGGAGGCCCAATACTTC. Translation gives CSVEIQGLGEAQYF.

The rearrangement uses TRBV6-5 and TRBJ1-2; maybe TRBD1 (5 bases). V was pared by 7 bases and J by 5 bases, with 23 bases between. The CDR3 runs 16 residues. CDR1 and CDR2 (germline): MNHEY, SVGAGI. The DNA for the CDR3 is TGTGCCAGCAAGTTCCGGATCTCCTGGGCAGGGTATGGCTACACCTTC. Its protein is CASKFRISWAGYGYTF.

With respect to this clonotype: Sequence at one end of the junction differs from germline and may be a read error. The rearrangement links TRBV6-1 to TRBJ1-5; TRBD1 is a possible D gene (6 bases). The CDR3 contains 13 residues. In germline, CDR1 is MNHNS, CDR2 SASEGT. The CDR3 spells CARSEAKGVPQHF. The CDR3 DNA reads TGTGCCAGGAGTGAAGCTAAGGGGGTTCCTCAGCATTTT.

On this clonotype: This may be a read error: a much more frequent sequence differs by one nucleotide. This chain connects TRBV7-9 to TRBJ2-7; the D gene is possibly TRBD2 (7 bases). V lost 6 bases and J 6 bases, leaving 18 bases between the germline ends. There are 14 residues in the CDR3. Germline V gene data show CDR1 as SEHNR and CDR2 as FQNEAQ (reference sequence). CDR3 sequence: CASSFARGAGEQYF. The DNA for the CDR3 is TGTGCCAGCAGTTTCGCCCGGGGGGCGGGCGAGCAGTACTTC.